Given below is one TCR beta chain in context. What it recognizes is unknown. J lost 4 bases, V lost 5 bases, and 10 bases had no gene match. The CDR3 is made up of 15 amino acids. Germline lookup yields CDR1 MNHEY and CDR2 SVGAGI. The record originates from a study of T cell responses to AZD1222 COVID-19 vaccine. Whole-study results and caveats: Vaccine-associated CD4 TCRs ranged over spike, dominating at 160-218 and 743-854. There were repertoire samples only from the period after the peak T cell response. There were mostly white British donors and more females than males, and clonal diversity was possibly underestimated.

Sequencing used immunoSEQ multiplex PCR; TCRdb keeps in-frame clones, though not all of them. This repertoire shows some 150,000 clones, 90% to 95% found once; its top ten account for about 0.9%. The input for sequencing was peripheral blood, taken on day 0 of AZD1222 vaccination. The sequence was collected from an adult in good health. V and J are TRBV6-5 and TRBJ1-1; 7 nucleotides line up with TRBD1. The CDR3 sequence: CASSRRTGEGTEAFF. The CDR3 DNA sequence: TGTGCCAGCAGTCGACGGACAGGCGAGGGCACTGAAGCTTTCTTT.